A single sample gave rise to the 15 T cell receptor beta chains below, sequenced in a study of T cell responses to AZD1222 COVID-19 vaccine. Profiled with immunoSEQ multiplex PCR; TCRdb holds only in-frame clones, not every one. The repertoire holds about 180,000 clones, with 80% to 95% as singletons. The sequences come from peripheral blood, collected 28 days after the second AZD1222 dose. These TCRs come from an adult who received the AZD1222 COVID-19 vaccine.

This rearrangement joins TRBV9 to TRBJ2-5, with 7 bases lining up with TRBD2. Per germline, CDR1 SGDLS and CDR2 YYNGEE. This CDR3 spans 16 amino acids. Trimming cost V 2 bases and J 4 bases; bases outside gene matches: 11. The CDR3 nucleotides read TGTGCCAGCAGCGTCGGGGCGGGGGATTGGGTAGAGACCCAGTACTTC. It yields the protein CASSVGAGDWVETQYF.

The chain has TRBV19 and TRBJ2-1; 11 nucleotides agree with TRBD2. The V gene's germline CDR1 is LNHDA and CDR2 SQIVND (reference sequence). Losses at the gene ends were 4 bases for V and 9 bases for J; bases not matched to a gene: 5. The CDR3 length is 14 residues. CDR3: CASSNSGGAAEQFF. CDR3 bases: TGTGCCAGTAGTAATAGCGGGGGGGCAGCTGAGCAGTTCTTC.

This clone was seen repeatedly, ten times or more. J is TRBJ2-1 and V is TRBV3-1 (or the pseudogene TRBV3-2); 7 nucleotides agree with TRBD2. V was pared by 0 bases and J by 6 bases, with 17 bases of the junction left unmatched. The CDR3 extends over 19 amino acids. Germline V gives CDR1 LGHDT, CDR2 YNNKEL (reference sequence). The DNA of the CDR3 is TGTGCCAGCAGCCAAGATCTAGGGTATGCAGGGAGGGCCACCAATGAGCAGTTCTTC. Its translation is CASSQDLGYAGRATNEQFF.

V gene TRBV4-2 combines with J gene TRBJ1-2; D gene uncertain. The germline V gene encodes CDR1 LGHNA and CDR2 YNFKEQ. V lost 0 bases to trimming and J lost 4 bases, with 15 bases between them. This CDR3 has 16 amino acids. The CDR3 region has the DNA TGTGCCAGCAGCCAAGAAGAGGAGGGCTTAGTCTATGGCTACACCTTC. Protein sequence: CASSQEEEGLVYGYTF.

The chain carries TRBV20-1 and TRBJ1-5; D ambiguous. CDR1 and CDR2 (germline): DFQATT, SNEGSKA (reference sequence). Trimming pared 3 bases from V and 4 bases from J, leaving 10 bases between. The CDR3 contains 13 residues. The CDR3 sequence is CSASGQINQPQHF. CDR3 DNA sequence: TGCAGTGCTAGTGGTCAGATTAATCAGCCCCAGCATTTT.

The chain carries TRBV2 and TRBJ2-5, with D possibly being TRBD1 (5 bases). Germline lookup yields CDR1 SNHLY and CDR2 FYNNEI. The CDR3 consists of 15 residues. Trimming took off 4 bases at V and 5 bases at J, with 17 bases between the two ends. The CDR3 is CASSAESGHVETQYF. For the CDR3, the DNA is TGTGCCAGCAGTGCGGAGTCAGGGCACGTTGAGACCCAGTACTTC.

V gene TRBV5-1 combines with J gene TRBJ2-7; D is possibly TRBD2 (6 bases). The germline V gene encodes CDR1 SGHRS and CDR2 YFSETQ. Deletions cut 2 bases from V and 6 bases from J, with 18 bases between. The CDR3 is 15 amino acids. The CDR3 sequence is CASSLASGVGGEQYF. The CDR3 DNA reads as TGCGCCAGCAGCTTAGCCTCCGGGGTGGGGGGCGAGCAGTACTTC.

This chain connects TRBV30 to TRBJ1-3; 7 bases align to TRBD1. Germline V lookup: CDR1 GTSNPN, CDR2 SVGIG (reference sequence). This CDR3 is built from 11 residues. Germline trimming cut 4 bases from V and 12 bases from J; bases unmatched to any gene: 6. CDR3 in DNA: TGTGCCTGGAAGACAGGGATTAACATATATTTT. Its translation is CAWKTGINIYF.

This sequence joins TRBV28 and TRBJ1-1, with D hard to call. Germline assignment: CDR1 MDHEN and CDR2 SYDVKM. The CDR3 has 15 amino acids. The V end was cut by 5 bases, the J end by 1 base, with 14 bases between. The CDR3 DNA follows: TGTGCCAGCAGTCCCGCATCATTGGGGAACACTGAAGCTTTCTTT. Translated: CASSPASLGNTEAFF.

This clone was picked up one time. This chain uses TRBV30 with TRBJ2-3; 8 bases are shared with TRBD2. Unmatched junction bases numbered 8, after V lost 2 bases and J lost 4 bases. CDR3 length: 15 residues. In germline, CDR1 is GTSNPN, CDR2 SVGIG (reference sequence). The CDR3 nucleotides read TGTGCCTGGAGTCCCGGGGGGGCGCGGGCAGATACGCAGTATTTT. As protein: CAWSPGGARADTQYF.

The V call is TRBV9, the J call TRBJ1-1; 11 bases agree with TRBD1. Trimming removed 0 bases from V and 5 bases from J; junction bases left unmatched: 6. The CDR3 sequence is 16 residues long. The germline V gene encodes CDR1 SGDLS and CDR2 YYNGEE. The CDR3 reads CASSVGDRGIGTEAFF. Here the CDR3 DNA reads TGTGCCAGCAGCGTAGGGGACAGGGGGATAGGTACTGAAGCTTTCTTT.

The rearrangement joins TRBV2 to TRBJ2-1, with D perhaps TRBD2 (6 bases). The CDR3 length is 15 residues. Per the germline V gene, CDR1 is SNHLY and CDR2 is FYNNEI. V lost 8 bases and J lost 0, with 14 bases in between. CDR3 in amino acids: CASSASALSYNEQFF. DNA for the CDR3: TGTGCCAGCTCGGCTAGCGCCCTCTCCTACAATGAGCAGTTCTTC.

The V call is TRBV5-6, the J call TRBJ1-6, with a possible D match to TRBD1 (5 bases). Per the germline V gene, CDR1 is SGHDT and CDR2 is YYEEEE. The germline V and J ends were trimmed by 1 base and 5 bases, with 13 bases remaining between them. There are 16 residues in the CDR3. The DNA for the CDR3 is TGTGCCAGCAGCTTGTGGGGCGCAGGGAATAATTCACCCCTCCACTTT. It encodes CASSLWGAGNNSPLHF.

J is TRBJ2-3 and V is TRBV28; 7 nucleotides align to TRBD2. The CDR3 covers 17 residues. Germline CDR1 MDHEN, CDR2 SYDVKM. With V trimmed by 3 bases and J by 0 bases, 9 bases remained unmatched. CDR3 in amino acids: CASSFGYSGPSTDTQYF. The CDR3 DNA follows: TGTGCCAGCAGTTTTGGTTATAGCGGGCCCAGCACAGATACGCAGTATTTT.

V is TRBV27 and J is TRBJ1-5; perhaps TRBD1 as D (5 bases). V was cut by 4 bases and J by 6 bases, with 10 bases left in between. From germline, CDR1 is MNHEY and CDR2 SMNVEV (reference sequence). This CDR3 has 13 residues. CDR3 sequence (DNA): TGTGCCAGCAGTTCCGGGGGTATTCAGCCCCAGCATTTT. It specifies CASSSGGIQPQHF.